A selection of T cell receptor beta chains follows, all from one sample in a study of blood T cells in healthy people across ages. TCRdb re-called the 5' RACE reads with MiXCR, one entry per CDR3 protein. Of 850,000 to 950,000 distinct CDR3 sequences listed, 29% are singletons. Sequencing was performed on blood. The receptors come from a woman older than 75 in good health. The CDR3 runs from the conserved cysteine through the conserved F or W. A D gene is named only where the DNA matches it firmly. The size of a clone is reported for some rows only, either as once, few or many, or as a class for expanded clones.

J,size,D,V,CDR3,DNA
TRBJ2-1,many,TRBD1,TRBV7-9,CASSFGTGGPNEQFF,TGTGCCAGCAGCTTCGGGACAGGGGGACCCAATGAGCAGTTCTTC
TRBJ2-4,-,-,TRBV4-3,CASSQGGGPKNIQYF,TGCGCCAGCAGCCAAGGTGGGGGTCCCAAAAACATTCAGTACTTC
TRBJ1-1,-,-,TRBV11-3,CASSLPRTPEAFF,TGTGCCAGCAGCCTTCCGAGGACACCTGAAGCTTTCTTT
TRBJ1-2,-,-,TRBV20-1,CSATYGRGALYGYTF,TGCAGTGCTACGTACGGGAGGGGAGCTCTCTATGGCTACACCTTC
TRBJ2-3,few,-,TRBV2,CASSHSSTRTPDTQYF,TGTGCCAGCAGTCATTCCTCGACAAGGACCCCAGATACGCAGTATTTT
TRBJ1-5,many,-,TRBV18,CASSPGLSQPQHF,TGTGCCAGCTCACCCGGCCTTAGTCAGCCCCAGCATTTT
TRBJ1-6,many,TRBD1,TRBV6-2/TRBV6-3,CASSYRGLRDSPLHF,TGTGCCAGCAGTTACAGGGGGCTGAGGGATTCACCCCTCCACTTT
TRBJ2-7,many,-,TRBV10-2,CASSASGEQYF,TGCGCCAGCAGTGCCTCAGGAGAGCAGTACTTC
TRBJ1-5,-,TRBD1,TRBV20-1,CSARDRGSDQPQHF,TGCAGTGCTCGGGACAGGGGCAGCGATCAGCCCCAGCATTTT
TRBJ2-1,many,TRBD2,TRBV7-9,CASSSWGGSYNEQFF,TGTGCCAGCAGTAGTTGGGGGGGGTCCTACAATGAGCAGTTCTTC
TRBJ2-3,many,-,TRBV21-1,CASSTFQGAADTQYF,TGTGCCAGCAGCACTTTCCAGGGGGCAGCAGATACGCAGTATTTT
TRBJ2-1,many,TRBD2,TRBV4-1,CASSQTSGGFNPNEQFF,TGCGCCAGCAGCCAAACTAGCGGGGGGTTCAATCCCAATGAGCAGTTCTTC
TRBJ2-1,many,TRBD2,TRBV20-1,CSASGTANNEQFF,TGCAGTGCCAGCGGGACGGCTAACAATGAGCAGTTCTTC
TRBJ2-7,-,-,TRBV29-1,CSGKGQQSSYSEQYF,TGCAGCGGCAAAGGACAGCAAAGCTCCTACAGTGAGCAGTACTTC
TRBJ1-3,many,-,TRBV6-2/TRBV6-3,CASSYETGESGNTIYF,TGTGCCAGCAGTTACGAGACAGGCGAGTCTGGAAACACCATATATTTT
TRBJ1-1,many,-,TRBV20-1,CSQDRNTEAFF,TGCAGCCAAGACAGGAACACTGAAGCTTTCTTT
TRBJ2-2,-,-,TRBV12-3/TRBV12-4,CASIMRAAGELFF,TGTGCCAGCATAATGCGGGCGGCCGGGGAGCTGTTTTTT
TRBJ2-4,many,TRBD1,TRBV2,CASNLDRVNYIQYF,TGTGCCAGCAACCTGGACAGGGTGAATTACATTCAGTACTTC
TRBJ2-5,few,TRBD2,TRBV24-1,CGTSEPPGLAGGPQETQYF,TGTGGCACCAGTGAGCCCCCGGGACTAGCGGGAGGCCCCCAAGAGACCCAGTACTTC
TRBJ1-3,-,-,TRBV7-2,CASSSVSHSGNTIYF,TGTGCCAGCAGCTCTGTCAGTCACTCTGGAAACACCATATATTTT
TRBJ2-5,many,-,TRBV20-1,CSARPTGRTQYF,TGCAGTGCTAGGCCGACTGGGAGGACCCAGTACTTC
TRBJ2-1,-,-,TRBV29-1,CSVEEGFYGNEQFF,TGCAGCGTTGAGGAGGGGTTTTACGGCAATGAGCAGTTCTTC
TRBJ1-6,few,-,TRBV9,CASSELSSGNSPLHF,TGTGCCAGCAGCGAGCTGTCCTCGGGGAATTCACCCCTCCACTTT
TRBJ2-2,-,-,TRBV7-9,CASSSSGATNTGELFF,TGTGCCAGCAGCTCGTCAGGGGCCACCAACACCGGGGAGCTGTTTTTT
TRBJ1-1,-,TRBD1,TRBV7-2,CASSRPGQGNTEAFF,TGTGCCAGCAGCCGGCCTGGACAGGGGAACACTGAAGCTTTCTTT
TRBJ2-3,-,-,TRBV5-1,CARSTNTDTQYF,TGCGCCCGCAGCACCAACACAGATACGCAGTATTTT
TRBJ2-4,many,TRBD2,TRBV7-9,CASSLSTGGNIQYF,TGTGCCAGCAGCTTGAGCACCGGGGGGAACATTCAGTACTTC
TRBJ1-1,-,-,TRBV20-1,CSARDPGARDTEAFF,TGCAGTGCTAGAGACCCAGGGGCCCGGGACACTGAAGCTTTCTTT
TRBJ2-2,-,TRBD1,TRBV30,CAWSGTGPGELFF,TGTGCCTGGTCCGGGACAGGTCCCGGGGAGCTGTTTTTT
TRBJ2-3,-,TRBD2,TRBV7-3,CASSLSGSTADTQYF,TGTGCCAGCAGTCTTAGCGGGAGTACAGCAGATACGCAGTATTTT
TRBJ2-1,many,TRBD2,TRBV6-2/TRBV6-3,CASSRPGLASNEQFF,TGTGCCAGCAGTCGCCCGGGACTAGCGAGCAATGAGCAGTTCTTC
TRBJ2-7,-,-,TRBV6-5,CASSSDGQPSSYEQYF,TGTGCCAGCAGTTCCGATGGACAACCCAGCTCCTACGAGCAGTACTTC
TRBJ2-7,many,-,TRBV7-2,CASSSGQFGEQYF,TGTGCCAGCAGCTCAGGACAGTTCGGCGAGCAGTACTTC
TRBJ2-5,-,-,TRBV7-9,CASSLGDSPSETRYF,TGTGCCAGCAGCTTAGGGGATTCGCCGTCGGAGACCCGGTACTTC
TRBJ1-1,many,TRBD1,TRBV4-3,CASSPQGQGVTEAFF,TGCGCCAGCAGCCCCCAGGGACAGGGGGTTACTGAAGCTTTCTTT
TRBJ2-3,many,-,TRBV11-2,CASSLGSRGVTDTQYF,TGTGCCAGCAGCTTAGGATCGAGGGGGGTCACAGATACGCAGTATTTT
TRBJ1-2,many,-,TRBV30,CAWNGNGINYGYTF,TGTGCCTGGAATGGTAATGGGATCAACTATGGCTACACCTTC
TRBJ1-1,-,-,TRBV10-3,CAIRGDPGRSEAFF,TGTGCCATCAGGGGGGACCCCGGACGGTCTGAAGCTTTCTTT
TRBJ1-2,few,-,TRBV12-3/TRBV12-4,CASSSGPRGYTF,TGTGCCAGCAGTTCAGGGCCTAGGGGCTACACCTTC
TRBJ2-5,-,-,TRBV9,CASSVGSVETQYF,TGTGCCAGCAGCGTAGGTAGTGTGGAGACCCAGTACTTC
TRBJ2-1,-,TRBD2,TRBV4-2,CASSHDQLASGYNEQFF,TGTGCCAGCAGCCACGACCAACTCGCTAGCGGATACAATGAGCAGTTCTTC
TRBJ2-3,-,TRBD2,TRBV20-1,CSAGNSGGATDTQYF,TGCAGTGCTGGAAACAGCGGGGGGGCTACAGATACGCAGTATTTT
TRBJ1-5,few,-,TRBV20-1,CSARGGGHNQPQHF,TGCAGTGCCCGGGGCGGGGGGCACAATCAGCCCCAGCATTTT
TRBJ2-6,once,-,TRBV6-1,CASRQVLSLSGANVLTF,TGTGCCAGCAGACAGGTCCTCTCTCTATCTGGGGCCAACGTCCTGACTTTC
TRBJ2-3,few,TRBD2,TRBV10-1,CASSESNGGAADTQYF,TGCGCCAGCAGTGAGTCGAACGGGGGGGCAGCAGATACGCAGTATTTT
TRBJ2-2,-,-,TRBV24-1,CATSDFPFAGELFF,TGTGCCACCAGTGATTTCCCCTTCGCCGGGGAGCTGTTTTTT
TRBJ2-5,few,-,TRBV4-1,CASSQDPFFGTQYF,TGCGCCAGCAGCCAAGACCCCTTTTTCGGGACCCAGTACTTC
TRBJ2-7,-,-,TRBV30,CAWGVGPQYEQYF,TGTGCCTGGGGGGTTGGCCCTCAATACGAGCAGTACTTC
TRBJ1-2,-,-,TRBV2,CASSAISGYTF,TGTGCCAGCAGTGCTATCTCTGGCTACACCTTC
TRBJ2-1,few,-,TRBV11-2,CASSFGNRGNNEQFF,TGTGCCAGCAGCTTTGGGAATAGGGGTAACAATGAGCAGTTCTTC
TRBJ2-6,few,TRBD2,TRBV11-2,CASSGLAGNSGANVLTF,TGTGCCAGCAGCGGACTAGCGGGAAACTCTGGGGCCAACGTCCTGACTTTC
TRBJ1-1,few,-,TRBV30,CAWSHRWNTEAFF,TGTGCCTGGTCCCATAGGTGGAACACTGAAGCTTTCTTT
TRBJ1-3,-,TRBD1,TRBV7-9,CASSQGQDLAGNTIYF,TGTGCCAGCAGCCAGGGACAGGATCTCGCTGGAAACACCATATATTTT
TRBJ2-7,few,TRBD2,TRBV4-1,CASRGGVTYEQYF,TGCGCCAGCAGGGGGGGGGTTACCTACGAGCAGTACTTC
TRBJ1-6,-,TRBD1,TRBV20-1,CSARGNRGLGYNSPLHF,TGCAGTGCTAGGGGGAACAGGGGACTGGGGTATAATTCACCCCTCCACTTT
TRBJ1-5,many,TRBD1,TRBV12-3/TRBV12-4,CATQFSGGNQPQHF,TGTGCCACCCAGTTTTCAGGGGGAAATCAGCCCCAGCATTTT
TRBJ2-3,-,-,TRBV29-1,CSAGGPTDTQYF,TGCAGCGCAGGAGGACCCACAGATACGCAGTATTTT